One and the same sample provided the 18 T cell receptor beta chains below, sequenced in a study of CD8+ T cells in alopecia areata. cDNA prepared by RNA extraction and subsequent reverse transcription served as the template for sequencing. Only in-frame clones appear in the TCRdb table, and some are missing; sequencing was by immunoSEQ multiplex PCR. The sample shows about 210,000 clones, 64% of them seen only once. Sample treatment: oral pan-JAK inhibitor, 5-10 mg twice daily. The source was CD4+ T cells sorted from blood, collected at week 4, from a patient treated with tofacitinib. The receptors derive from a human donor with alopecia areata.

V is TRBV2 and J is TRBJ2-7; 8 nucleotides agree with TRBD2. The germline gives CDR1 SNHLY, CDR2 FYNNEI. The CDR3 runs to 12 residues. The ends lost 6 bases at V and 7 bases at J; junction bases unmatched: 5. The CDR3 region has the DNA TGTGCCAGCAGGGCCCCGGGGGGGGAGCAGTACTTC. It is translated as CASRAPGGEQYF.

J is TRBJ2-6 and V is TRBV6-1, with D possibly being TRBD1 or TRBD2 (6 bases each). The CDR3 loop spans 15 amino acids. The V gene lost 6 bases and the J gene lost 3 bases, with 12 bases spanning the gap. Germline CDR1 MNHNS, CDR2 SASEGT. CDR3 nucleotides: TGTGCCAGCAGCTGGGGGGCAGGTGGGGCCAACGTCCTGACTTTC. It yields the protein CASSWGAGGANVLTF.

The chain recombines TRBV7-2 with TRBJ1-5, with D maybe TRBD1 (6 bases). CDR3 length: 14 amino acids. CDR1 and CDR2 from the germline V gene are SGHTA and FQGNSA. V was cut by 1 base and J by 7 bases, with 11 bases left in between. The CDR3 DNA reads TGTGCCAGCAGCTTAGAGGGGGTGAAGCAGCCCCAGCATTTT. Translating gives CASSLEGVKQPQHF.

The V and J genes are TRBV10-3 and TRBJ1-2; D ambiguous. The V gene's germline CDR1 is ENHRY and CDR2 SYGVKD. This CDR3 comprises 12 residues. V dropped 0 bases and J dropped 8 bases, with 7 bases sitting between them. The CDR3 sequence: CAISESLEGYTF. In DNA, the CDR3 is TGTGCCATCAGTGAGTCTCTAGAAGGCTACACCTTC.

V and J are TRBV30 and TRBJ2-2; 12 nucleotides agree with TRBD2. The CDR3 runs 14 residues. Germline-derived CDR1 and CDR2 are GTSNPN and SVGIG (reference sequence). Trimming took 5 bases from V and 5 from J; bases not matched to a gene: 3. This chain's CDR3 is CAWRLAGGTGELFF. In DNA, the CDR3 is TGTGCCTGGCGCCTAGCGGGGGGGACCGGGGAGCTGTTTTTT.

The sample holds a few counts of this clone. This chain links TRBV5-4 with TRBJ2-1; TRBD2 might be the D (6 bases). Germline-derived CDR1 and CDR2 are SGHNT and YYREEE (reference sequence). The ends were cut back, 4 bases at V and 10 bases at J, with 18 bases in the middle. The CDR3 has 14 amino acids. The CDR3, as DNA: TGTGCCAGCAGCGTCGGGACTCTCGACGGAGAGCAGTTCTTC. Translated, it gives CASSVGTLDGEQFF.

This clone was counted only a few times. The J gene is TRBJ1-1, the V gene TRBV7-9; TRBD1 is a possible D gene (6 bases). Germline V gene data show CDR1 as SEHNR and CDR2 as FQNEAQ (reference sequence). The CDR3 extends over 16 amino acids. Deletions cut 1 base from V and 2 bases from J, with 14 bases between. CDR3 amino acids: CASSLGGRGGNTEAFF. The CDR3 DNA reads TGTGCCAGCAGCTTAGGCGGCAGGGGCGGTAACACTGAAGCTTTCTTT.

The chain employs TRBV25-1 and TRBJ1-6; 9 bases line up with TRBD1. The trim removed 4 bases at V and 6 bases at J, leaving 4 bases unmatched. Germline assignment: CDR1 MGHDK and CDR2 SYGVNS. The CDR3 is 15 residues long. The CDR3 sequence is CASSVAGQGNSPLHF. The CDR3 coding sequence is TGTGCCAGCAGTGTGGCGGGACAGGGTAATTCACCCCTCCACTTT.

The chain joins TRBV29-1 to TRBJ2-5; 7 bases are a match to TRBD1. The germline V gene has CDR1 SQVTM and CDR2 ANQGSEA. The length of the CDR3 is 12 residues. J gave up 2 bases and V 7 bases, and 4 bases lay outside the gene matches. The CDR3 nucleotides are TGCAGCGGCCGACAGGGACAAGAGACCCAGTACTTC. Residues: CSGRQGQETQYF.

The chain is built from TRBV29-1 and TRBJ2-5; TRBD1 is a possible D gene (5 bases). V was trimmed by 4 bases and J by 4 bases, leaving 16 bases between them. CDR3 size: 14 residues. The V gene's germline CDR1 is SQVTM and CDR2 ANQGSEA. The CDR3 sequence: CSVGGPPLRETQYF. The CDR3 DNA reads as TGCAGCGTTGGGGGCCCCCCGCTCCGAGAGACCCAGTACTTC.

The chain couples TRBV29-1 to TRBJ1-1; D gene ambiguous. The CDR3 runs to 13 residues. V shed 3 bases and J shed 4 bases, with 12 bases lying between them. Germline CDR1 and CDR2: SQVTM and ANQGSEA. The CDR3 sequence: CSVEAQKGTEAFF. The CDR3 nucleotides read TGCAGCGTTGAGGCCCAGAAGGGCACTGAAGCTTTCTTT. Together with reference TRBV29-1 and TRBJ1-1, the CDR3 gives the full variable domain: SAVISQKPSRDICQRGTSLTIQCQVDSQVTMMFWYRQQPGQSLTLIATANQGSEATYESGFVIDKFPISRPNLTFSTLTVSNMSPEDSSIYLCSVEAQKGTEAFFGQGTRLTVV.

This clone was seen only a few times. The rearrangement joins TRBV29-1 to TRBJ2-3, with TRBD2 matching over 8 bases. The CDR3 totals 14 residues. CDR1 is SQVTM, CDR2 ANQGSEA, per germline. Unmatched junction bases numbered 3, after V lost 0 bases and J lost 4 bases. CDR3 DNA sequence: TGCAGCGTTGAAGATCCAGCGGGGGCAGATACGCAGTATTTT. Translating it yields CSVEDPAGADTQYF.

This clone was found a few times. The chain carries TRBV29-1 and TRBJ2-5; TRBD1 aligns across 8 bases. This CDR3 region has 16 residues. Germline V lookup: CDR1 SQVTM, CDR2 ANQGSEA. Trimming cost V 0 bases and J 9 bases; bases outside gene matches: 15. CDR3 sequence (DNA): TGCAGCGTTGAAGATCTAGGACAGGGATGGGGTGGGGCCCAGTACTTC. This encodes CSVEDLGQGWGGAQYF.

This sequence joins TRBV25-1 and TRBJ2-7, with D maybe TRBD2 (5 bases). V lost 7 bases and J lost 1, with 11 bases in between. Germline V lookup: CDR1 MGHDK, CDR2 SYGVNS. The CDR3 contains 13 residues. The CDR3 spells CASTSDLSYEQYF. DNA for the CDR3: TGTGCCAGCACTTCGGACTTATCCTACGAGCAGTACTTC.

This clone has a single count. The gene calls are TRBV6-1 and TRBJ2-5; 9 nucleotides match TRBD2. The V and J ends lost 5 bases and 5 bases, in that order; junction bases with no gene match: 9. This CDR3 spans 15 amino acids. The germline V gene encodes CDR1 MNHNS and CDR2 SASEGT. The CDR3 sequence: CASSPRGLASETQYF. The CDR3 DNA sequence: TGTGCCAGCAGTCCCAGGGGACTAGCATCGGAGACCCAGTACTTC.

CDR3 sequence (DNA): TGTGCCAGCAGGGCTTACTACGAGCAGTACTTC. Its translation: CASRAYYEQYF. The V call is TRBV2, the J call TRBJ2-7; D call uncertain. Germline V CDR1 and CDR2: SNHLY, FYNNEI. CDR3 length: 11 residues. V gave up 6 bases and J gave up 3 bases, with 6 bases separating them.

This rearrangement joins TRBV15 to TRBJ2-4; TRBD2 might be the D (6 bases). The V gene's germline CDR1 is LNHNV and CDR2 YYDKDF (reference sequence). Between the trimmed V and J ends, which lost 0 bases and 9 bases, there was a span of 9 bases. The CDR3 covers 13 residues. CDR3 residues: CATSRDREAIQYF. CDR3 coding DNA: TGTGCCACCAGCAGAGACAGGGAGGCCATTCAGTACTTC.

J is TRBJ2-3 and V is TRBV27; no clear D. With 4 bases removed from V and 5 bases from J, the gap between germline ends came to 13 bases. This CDR3 is built from 14 residues. The germline gives CDR1 MNHEY, CDR2 SMNVEV (reference sequence). The chain's CDR3 is CASSSIPMVDTQYF. CDR3 coding DNA: TGTGCCAGCAGTTCCATCCCCATGGTAGATACGCAGTATTTT.